Each of the 23 T cell receptor beta chains below was sequenced from the same sample in a study of OX40 agonist ivuxolimab in advanced cancers. Data came from immunoSEQ multiplex PCR; TCRdb stores just in-frame clones and leaves some out. This sample has approximately 86,000 clones, with roughly 91% found just once. The sequenced sample was CD4+ or CD8+ T cells sorted from blood, obtained in a trial of the OX40 agonist ivuxolimab. These receptors were taken from an adult with an advanced solid tumor such as melanoma, head and neck, liver or kidney cancer.

The chain is built from TRBV6-5 and TRBJ1-2; no clear D. V was clipped by 7 bases and J by 2 bases, with 14 bases between them. This CDR3 spans 14 amino acids. CDR1 is MNHEY and CDR2 is SVGAGI in the germline V gene. The CDR3 sequence: CASTFGGENYGYTF. The CDR3 region has the DNA TGTGCCAGCACCTTCGGCGGGGAGAACTATGGCTACACCTTC.

This clone was seen only a few times. The genes are TRBV5-1 and TRBJ2-5, with D perhaps matching TRBD1 or TRBD2 (6 bases each). The CDR3 sequence is 17 residues long. The V and J ends lost 4 bases and 4 bases respectively, with 23 bases between them. Germline loops: CDR1 SGHRS, CDR2 YFSETQ. The CDR3 DNA is TGCGCCAGCAGCCCCCCGGAGGGGGGCGGGGTCGGAGAGACCCAGTACTTC. It codes for CASSPPEGGGVGETQYF.

The chain uses TRBV28 and TRBJ2-5, with TRBD2 matching 10 bases. V dropped 5 bases and J dropped 4; count of bases not matched to a gene: 4. From germline, CDR1 is MDHEN and CDR2 SYDVKM. This CDR3 contains 14 residues. This chain's CDR3 is CASSLAGVTETQYF. In DNA form, the CDR3 reads TGTGCCAGCAGTCTAGCGGGAGTAACAGAGACCCAGTACTTC.

The V call is TRBV7-3, the J call TRBJ1-1; 7 nucleotides agree with TRBD1. The germline V gene encodes CDR1 SGHTA and CDR2 FQGTGA. This CDR3 spans 15 amino acids. With V trimmed by 1 base and J by 5 bases, 7 bases remained unmatched. The CDR3 DNA is TGTGCCAGCAGCTTAATGGGCAGGGGGACAACTGAAGCTTTCTTT. Its translation is CASSLMGRGTTEAFF.

The chain recombines TRBV6-5 with TRBJ2-7; perhaps D is TRBD1 or TRBD2 (7 bases each). The CDR3 has 15 amino acids. Trimming pared 11 bases from V and 2 bases from J, leaving 22 bases between. The germline V gene encodes CDR1 MNHEY and CDR2 SVGAGI. Here the CDR3 reads CAGTVRQGGPYEQYF. In nucleotides, the CDR3 is TGTGCCGGCACCGTTAGACAGGGAGGGCCCTACGAGCAGTACTTC.

The gene calls are TRBV7-2 and TRBJ2-7; no firm D call. V lost 4 bases and J lost 4, with 11 bases in between. CDR1 and CDR2 from the germline V gene are SGHTA and FQGNSA. This CDR3 comprises 13 residues. The CDR3 region is CASSSGGAYEQYF. As DNA, the CDR3 is TGTGCCAGCAGCTCCGGTGGAGCTTACGAGCAGTACTTC.

In this sample, this clone turned up once. The V and J genes are TRBV7-2 and TRBJ2-2, with 8 bases matching TRBD2. The CDR3 sequence is 13 residues long. CDR1 is SGHTA, CDR2 FQGNSA, per germline. V trimming: 6 bases; J trimming: 6 bases; junction bases outside the gene matches: 3. The CDR3 loop is CASRPGGAGELFF. DNA of the CDR3: TGTGCCAGCAGACCGGGGGGGGCCGGGGAGCTGTTTTTT.

J is TRBJ2-1 and V is TRBV25-1; TRBD1 matches 7 bases. Germline values: CDR1 MGHDK, CDR2 SYGVNS. V lost 2 bases, J lost 6 bases, and 7 bases stayed unmatched. The CDR3 is 15 residues long. The CDR3 DNA sequence: TGTGCCAGCAGTGAAGGGACAGTTCGGGGCAATGAGCAGTTCTTC. Protein: CASSEGTVRGNEQFF.

The genes are TRBV19 and TRBJ2-7, with 11 bases identical to TRBD1. V lost 5 bases, J lost 0 bases, and 3 bases stayed unmatched. The germline V gene encodes CDR1 LNHDA and CDR2 SQIVND (reference sequence). The CDR3 runs to 15 residues. CDR3 DNA sequence: TGTGCCAGTAGTCCAGGGACAGGGGGCTCCTACGAGCAGTACTTC. This translates into CASSPGTGGSYEQYF.

This clone appeared a few times. At one boundary the junction diverges from the germline segment, which might be a read error. The rearrangement uses TRBV10-3 and TRBJ1-2, with TRBD1 identical over 7 bases. The CDR3 consists of 12 residues. From germline, CDR1 is ENHRY and CDR2 SYGVKD. CDR3 loop: CAISDPGTAYSF. CDR3 nucleotide sequence: TGTGCCATCAGTGACCCCGGGACAGCGTATTCTTTC.

The chain carries TRBV11-2 and TRBJ2-7; D possibly uses TRBD1 or TRBD2 (5 bases each). The germline V gene encodes CDR1 SGHAT and CDR2 FQNNGV. Trimming took off 4 bases at V and 4 bases at J, with 5 bases between the two ends. The CDR3 consists of 11 residues. The CDR3 DNA follows: TGTGCCAGCAGCTGGGGGTACGAGCAGTACTTC. It translates to CASSWGYEQYF.

CDR3 residues: CASSGEAGDPYNEQFF. CDR3 bases: TGTGCCAGCAGCGGGGAGGCAGGGGACCCCTACAATGAGCAGTTCTTC. The rearrangement joins TRBV9 to TRBJ2-1; D possibly matches TRBD1 or TRBD2 (6 bases each). Germline V gives CDR1 SGDLS, CDR2 YYNGEE. The CDR3 covers 16 residues. V was shortened by 3 bases and J by 2 bases, with 15 bases between the two germline ends.

V usage is TRBV6-4 and J usage is TRBJ2-1, with 14 nucleotides matching TRBD2. V lost 6 bases, J lost 0 bases, and 4 bases stayed unmatched. Looked up from germline, CDR1 is MRHNA and CDR2 is SNTAGT. CDR3 length: 17 amino acids. In DNA, the CDR3 is TGTGCCAGCAGGGGGACTAGCGGGAGCCCCTCCTACAATGAGCAGTTCTTC. Residues: CASRGTSGSPSYNEQFF.

This clone has only a few counts. V usage is TRBV5-1 and J usage is TRBJ1-5, with 8 bases lining up with TRBD1. V lost 4 bases, J lost 2 bases, and 5 bases stayed unmatched. Germline assignment: CDR1 SGHRS and CDR2 YFSETQ. This CDR3 is 15 amino acids long. CDR3 nucleotide sequence: TGCGCCAGCAGCCTGACGACAGGGGGCAATCAGCCCCAGCATTTT. It specifies CASSLTTGGNQPQHF.

This chain joins TRBV9 and TRBJ2-7; D is unclear. The CDR3 runs 14 residues. V was pared by 0 bases and J by 4 bases, with 11 bases between. Germline V gene sequence: CDR1 SGDLS, CDR2 YYNGEE. CDR3 in amino acids: CASSVAPEIYEQYF. The CDR3 DNA is TGTGCCAGCAGCGTAGCCCCAGAAATTTACGAGCAGTACTTC.

V and J are TRBV4-1 and TRBJ2-5; D perhaps matches TRBD2 (5 bases). The V and J ends lost 0 bases and 1 base respectively, with 9 bases between them. This CDR3 has 15 amino acids. Germline V gene data show CDR1 as MGHRA and CDR2 as YSYEKL. CDR3 sequence (DNA): TGCGCCAGCAGCCAAGATCATGAGGGCCAAGAGACCCAGTACTTC. As protein: CASSQDHEGQETQYF.

This clone is a singleton in its sample. V usage is TRBV28 and J usage is TRBJ2-1, with a tentative D call TRBD1 (6 bases). Germline V lookup: CDR1 MDHEN, CDR2 SYDVKM. CDR3 size: 14 residues. The ends were cut back, 5 bases at V and 8 bases at J, with 16 bases in the middle. The CDR3 region is CASSLRRTVDEQFF. DNA of the CDR3: TGTGCCAGCAGTCTAAGGCGGACAGTCGATGAGCAGTTCTTC.

This chain links TRBV30 with TRBJ1-3; no clear D gene. This CDR3 has 13 residues. Germline V gives CDR1 GTSNPN, CDR2 SVGIG (reference sequence). V lost 3 bases, J lost 4 bases, and 10 bases lay in between. The CDR3: CAWRSAPGNTIYF. In DNA form, the CDR3 reads TGTGCCTGGAGATCCGCCCCCGGAAACACCATATATTTT. The variable domain in full, with the rest retrieved from reference TRBV30 and TRBJ1-3, is SQTIHQWPATLVQPVGSPLSLECTVEGTSNPNLYWYRQAAGRGLQLLFYSVGIGQISSEVPQNLSASRPQDRQFILSSKKLLLSDSGFYLCAWRSAPGNTIYFGEGSWLTVV.

V usage is TRBV10-1 and J usage is TRBJ1-4, with 12 positions matching TRBD1. The CDR3 is 17 residues long. Germline V lookup: CDR1 WNHNN, CDR2 SYGVQD (reference sequence). J lost 4 bases, V lost 0 bases, and 3 bases had no gene match. The CDR3 DNA follows: TGCGCCAGCAGTGAGTCCGGGACAGGGGGCTTTAATGAAAAACTGTTTTTT. Translated: CASSESGTGGFNEKLFF.

This CDR3 reads CASSLISPSGANVLTF. Here the CDR3 DNA reads TGTGCCAGCAGTTTAATCAGCCCCTCTGGGGCCAACGTCCTGACTTTC. The chain recombines TRBV28 with TRBJ2-6; D unclear. V lost 2 bases, J lost 0 bases, and 8 bases lay in between. This CDR3 spans 16 amino acids. Germline V gene sequence: CDR1 MDHEN, CDR2 SYDVKM.

This sequence joins TRBV18 and TRBJ1-1; TRBD1 aligns across 8 bases. This CDR3 is built from 14 residues. J lost 8 bases, V lost 3 bases, and 8 bases had no gene match. Germline V CDR1 and CDR2: KGHSH, LQKENI. The CDR3 nucleotides are TGTGCCAGCTCACCTGCGGGACAGGTAATCGAAGCTTTCTTT. Amino acids: CASSPAGQVIEAFF.

This rearrangement joins TRBV11-2 to TRBJ2-1, with a tentative D call TRBD1 (6 bases). The germline V and J ends were trimmed by 1 base and 6 bases, with 10 bases remaining between them. The CDR3 length is 14 residues. The germline gives CDR1 SGHAT, CDR2 FQNNGV. The CDR3 here is CASSLGRGGNEQFF. CDR3 coding DNA: TGTGCCAGCAGCTTAGGCAGGGGTGGCAATGAGCAGTTCTTC.

The V call is TRBV29-1, the J call TRBJ1-1; D is unresolved. CDR1 is SQVTM, CDR2 ANQGSEA, per germline. V lost 0 bases and J 1 base, leaving 6 bases between the germline ends. The CDR3 sequence is 13 residues long. The CDR3 region is CSVEDRRNTEAFF. The CDR3 DNA reads TGCAGCGTTGAAGACAGGAGGAACACTGAAGCTTTCTTT.